The text below deals with one T cell receptor (beta chain). These data originate in a study of blood T cell repertoires in COVID-19. Study-level information: The United States, Italy and Spain were the sources of the acute and convalescent COVID-19 samples. Nucleic acid was either cDNA or gDNA, and it came from T cells, B-cell-depleted T cells, or PBMCs.

The method was immunoSEQ multiplex PCR; TCRdb's version includes in-frame clones alone and lacks a portion of them. Counted here are under 30,000 clones, 70% to 90% occurring once; the ten biggest clones make up 24%. CDR1 and CDR2 from the germline V gene are KGHDR and SFDVKD. Losses at the gene ends were 4 bases for V and 12 bases for J; bases not matched to a gene: 12. The length of the CDR3 is 16 residues. The rearrangement joins TRBV24-1 to TRBJ2-1; 12 bases fit TRBD2. The sequencing sample was made of peripheral blood. The sequence came from a human donor with active COVID-19. The donor label of this sample is uncertain. The chain's CDR3 is CATSDTSGGHAIGQFF. The CDR3 nucleotides read TGTGCCACCAGTGACACTAGCGGGGGGCATGCCATAGGGCAGTTCTTC.